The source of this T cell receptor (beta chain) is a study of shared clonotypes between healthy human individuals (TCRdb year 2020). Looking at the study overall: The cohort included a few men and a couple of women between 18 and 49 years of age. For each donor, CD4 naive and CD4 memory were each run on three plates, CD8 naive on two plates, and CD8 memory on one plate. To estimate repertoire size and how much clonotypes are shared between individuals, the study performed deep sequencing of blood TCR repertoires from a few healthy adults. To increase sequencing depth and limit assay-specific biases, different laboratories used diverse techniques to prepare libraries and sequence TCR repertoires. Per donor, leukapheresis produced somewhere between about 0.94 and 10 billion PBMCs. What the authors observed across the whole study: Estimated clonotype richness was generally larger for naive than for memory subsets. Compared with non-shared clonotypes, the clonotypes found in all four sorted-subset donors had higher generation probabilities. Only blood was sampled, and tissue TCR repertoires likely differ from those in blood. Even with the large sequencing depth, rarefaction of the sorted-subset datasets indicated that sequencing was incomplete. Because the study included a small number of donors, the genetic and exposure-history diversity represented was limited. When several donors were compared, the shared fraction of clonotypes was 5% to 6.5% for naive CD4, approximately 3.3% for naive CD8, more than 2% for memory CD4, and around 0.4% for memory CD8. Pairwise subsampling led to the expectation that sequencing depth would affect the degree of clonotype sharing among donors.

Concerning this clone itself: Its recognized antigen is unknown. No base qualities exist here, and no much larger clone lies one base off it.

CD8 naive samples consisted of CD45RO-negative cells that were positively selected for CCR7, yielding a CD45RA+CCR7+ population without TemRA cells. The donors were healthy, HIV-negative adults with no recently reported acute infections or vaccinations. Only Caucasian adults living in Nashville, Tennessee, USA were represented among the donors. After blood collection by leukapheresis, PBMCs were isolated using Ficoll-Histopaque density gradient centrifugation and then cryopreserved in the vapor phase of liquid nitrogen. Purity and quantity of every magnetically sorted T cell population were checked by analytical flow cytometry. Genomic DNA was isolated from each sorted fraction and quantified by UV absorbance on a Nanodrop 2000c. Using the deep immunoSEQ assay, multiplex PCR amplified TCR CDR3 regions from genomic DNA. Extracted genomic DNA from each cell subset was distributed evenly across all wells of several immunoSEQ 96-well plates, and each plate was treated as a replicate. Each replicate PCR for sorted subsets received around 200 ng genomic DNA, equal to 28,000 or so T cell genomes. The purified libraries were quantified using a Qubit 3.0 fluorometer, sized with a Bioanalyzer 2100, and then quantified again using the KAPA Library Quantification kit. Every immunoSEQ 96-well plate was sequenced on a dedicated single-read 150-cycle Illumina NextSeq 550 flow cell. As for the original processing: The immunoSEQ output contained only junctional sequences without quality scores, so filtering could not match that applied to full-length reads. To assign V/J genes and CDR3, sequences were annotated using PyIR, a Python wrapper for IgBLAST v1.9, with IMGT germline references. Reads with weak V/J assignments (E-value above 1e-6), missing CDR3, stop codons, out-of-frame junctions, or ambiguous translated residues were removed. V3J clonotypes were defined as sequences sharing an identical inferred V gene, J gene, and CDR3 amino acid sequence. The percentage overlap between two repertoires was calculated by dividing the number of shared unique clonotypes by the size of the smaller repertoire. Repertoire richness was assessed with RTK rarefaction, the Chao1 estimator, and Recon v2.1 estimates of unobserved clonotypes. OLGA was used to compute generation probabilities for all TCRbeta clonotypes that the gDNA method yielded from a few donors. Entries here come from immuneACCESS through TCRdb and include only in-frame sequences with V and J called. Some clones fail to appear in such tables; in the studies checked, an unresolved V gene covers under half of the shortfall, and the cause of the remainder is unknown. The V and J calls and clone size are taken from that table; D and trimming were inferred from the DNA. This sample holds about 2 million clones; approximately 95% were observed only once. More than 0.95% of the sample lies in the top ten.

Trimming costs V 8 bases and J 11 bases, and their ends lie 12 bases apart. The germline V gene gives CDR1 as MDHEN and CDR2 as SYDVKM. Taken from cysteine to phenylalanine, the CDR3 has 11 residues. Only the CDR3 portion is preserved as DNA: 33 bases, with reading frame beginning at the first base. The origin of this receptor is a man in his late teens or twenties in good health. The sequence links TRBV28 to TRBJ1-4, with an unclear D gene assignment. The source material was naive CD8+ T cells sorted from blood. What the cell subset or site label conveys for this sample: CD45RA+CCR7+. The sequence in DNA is TGTGCCAGCTTCGATGGGAGGAAACTGTTTTTT. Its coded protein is CASFDGRKLFF.